These 27 T cell receptor beta chains share one sample of origin, sequenced in a study of cytotoxic CD8 clonotypes in ibrutinib-treated CLL. The repertoire was sequenced with immunoSEQ multiplex PCR; TCRdb's copy has only in-frame clones and lacks some. The table shows over 75,000 clones, with 60% to 80% occurring only once. This sample comprised PBMCs, obtained after 12 months of ibrutinib treatment. These receptors were taken from a human donor with chronic lymphocytic leukemia.

The rearrangement links TRBV6-1 to TRBJ1-1; possible D gene TRBD1, 5 bases. Trimming took 7 bases from V and 3 from J, leaving 9 bases between them. Germline CDR1 reads MNHNS; CDR2 reads SASEGT. The CDR3 consists of 12 residues. The CDR3 coding sequence is TGTGCCAGCATTTCAGGGTACACTGAAGCTTTCTTT. Protein sequence: CASISGYTEAFF.

V and J are TRBV2 and TRBJ2-7, with 7 nucleotides matching TRBD2. V was pared by 8 bases and J by 0 bases, with 4 bases of the junction left unmatched. CDR3 length: 13 amino acids. CDR1 is SNHLY and CDR2 is FYNNEI in the germline V gene. This chain's CDR3 is CASGDYLSYEQYF. The DNA for the CDR3 is TGTGCCAGCGGGGACTATCTCTCCTACGAGCAGTACTTC. The full variable domain, in which reference TRBV2 and TRBJ2-7 provide the parts outside the CDR3, is EPEVTQTPSHQVTQMGQEVILRCVPISNHLYFYWYRQILGQKVEFLVSFYNNEISEKSEIFDDQFSVERPDGSNFTLKIRSTKLEDSAMYFCASGDYLSYEQYFGPGTRLTVT.

This sequence joins TRBV6-5 and TRBJ2-2; D call uncertain. Per germline, CDR1 MNHEY and CDR2 SVGAGI. Trimming pared 6 bases from V and 1 base from J, leaving 12 bases between. The CDR3 is 15 amino acids. CDR3 residues: CASRPETGNTGELFF. As DNA, the CDR3 is TGTGCCAGCAGGCCAGAGACGGGGAACACCGGGGAGCTGTTTTTT.

V is TRBV6-5 and J is TRBJ1-1; D ambiguous. This CDR3 has 13 residues. Per the germline V gene, CDR1 is MNHEY and CDR2 is SVGAGI. V gave up 6 bases and J gave up 5 bases, with 13 bases separating them. The CDR3 protein is CASSFVGGTEAFF. CDR3 bases: TGTGCCAGCAGCTTTGTAGGCGGAACTGAAGCTTTCTTT.

V and J are TRBV6-6 and TRBJ2-5; weak D call: TRBD1 (6 bases). Germline V gives CDR1 MNHNY, CDR2 SVGAGI (reference sequence). This CDR3 region has 13 residues. V shed 7 bases and J shed 3 bases, with 12 bases lying between them. CDR3 DNA sequence: TGTGCCAGCACCCACAAGGGGGAAGAGACCCAGTACTTC. Translation gives CASTHKGEETQYF.

This chain links TRBV7-2 with TRBJ1-3, with D hard to call. The CDR3 contains 15 residues. Deletions cut 8 bases from V and 0 bases from J, with 14 bases between. Germline V gives CDR1 SGHTA, CDR2 FQGNSA. The CDR3 DNA reads as TGTGCCAGCGGTAGGGCGGCAGGCTCTGGAAACACCATATATTTT. Its protein product is CASGRAAGSGNTIYF.

By sample share, this clone is medium-sized. The J gene is TRBJ2-7, the V gene TRBV5-4; a possible D gene is TRBD2 (6 bases). This CDR3 contains 12 residues. From germline, CDR1 is SGHNT and CDR2 YYREEE (reference sequence). The ends were cut back, 3 bases at V and 5 bases at J, with 9 bases in the middle. In DNA, the CDR3 is TGTGCCAGCAGCTCCCCGGGGGACGAGCAGTACTTC. Translating gives CASSSPGDEQYF.

This clone was seen more than once but under ten times. This rearrangement joins TRBV7-2 to TRBJ2-1; tentative D call: TRBD2 (6 bases). The germline V gene encodes CDR1 SGHTA and CDR2 FQGNSA. V lost 4 bases, J lost 10 bases, and 14 bases lay in between. The CDR3 runs 13 residues. This chain's CDR3 is CASSWKPAGEQFF. The CDR3 DNA is TGTGCCAGCAGCTGGAAGCCCGCGGGAGAGCAGTTCTTC.

As for this clone: One end of the junction does not line up with germline, which may come from a read error. V usage is TRBV5-4 and J usage is TRBJ2-1; maybe TRBD2 (5 bases). Germline V gives CDR1 SGHNT, CDR2 YYREEE (reference sequence). The CDR3 length is 14 residues. Here the CDR3 DNA reads TGTGCCGGCAGCTTGGACGAGGCTAGCTATGAGCAGTTCTTC. Protein product: CAGSLDEASYEQFF.

This chain links TRBV2 with TRBJ2-3, with D uncertain. Germline CDR1 and CDR2: SNHLY and FYNNEI. The CDR3 has 14 residues. V lost 0 bases, J lost 7 bases, and 11 bases lay in between. CDR3 in amino acids: CASSEALRPNTQYF. The CDR3 DNA is TGTGCCAGCAGTGAAGCGCTGAGGCCGAATACGCAGTATTTT. Drawing the rest from reference TRBV2 and TRBJ2-3, the complete variable domain is EPEVTQTPSHQVTQMGQEVILRCVPISNHLYFYWYRQILGQKVEFLVSFYNNEISEKSEIFDDQFSVERPDGSNFTLKIRSTKLEDSAMYFCASSEALRPNTQYFGPGTRLTVL.

The CDR3: CASSYTRGGGSPLHF. Here the CDR3 DNA reads TGTGCCAGCAGTTACACCCGAGGAGGTGGCTCACCCCTCCACTTT. This rearrangement joins TRBV6-6 to TRBJ1-6; no firm D call. The germline V gene encodes CDR1 MNHNY and CDR2 SVGAGI (reference sequence). V lost 2 bases, J lost 10 bases, and 15 bases lay in between. The CDR3 covers 15 residues.

The chain recombines TRBV30 with TRBJ2-2; possibly TRBD1 for D (5 bases). Germline CDR1 and CDR2: GTSNPN and SVGIG (reference sequence). The V and J ends lost 5 bases and 5 bases respectively, with 9 bases between them. There are 12 residues in the CDR3. The CDR3 here is CAWGDRTGELFF. Written as DNA, the CDR3 is TGTGCCTGGGGAGACAGAACCGGGGAGCTGTTTTTT.

The chain joins TRBV27 to TRBJ1-2, with 9 positions matching TRBD1. The V gene's germline CDR1 is MNHEY and CDR2 SMNVEV (reference sequence). V lost 9 bases, J lost 2 bases, and 1 base stayed unmatched. The CDR3 consists of 12 residues. As DNA, the CDR3 is TGTGCCAGGGGGACAGGGAACTATGGCTACACCTTC. Translating gives CARGTGNYGYTF.

V gene TRBV6-1 combines with J gene TRBJ2-7; tentatively, D is TRBD1 or TRBD2 (5 bases each). Trimming cost V 6 bases and J 6 bases, with 18 bases left between them. CDR1 and CDR2 from the germline V gene are MNHNS and SASEGT. The CDR3 sequence is 14 residues long. This CDR3 reads CASSQGTLGLEQYF. Written as DNA, the CDR3 is TGTGCCAGCAGCCAAGGGACGCTGGGCCTCGAGCAGTACTTC.

This chain joins TRBV27 and TRBJ1-3; no definite D call. There are 16 residues in the CDR3. Trimming shortened V by 2 bases and J by 0 bases, and 11 bases separated the two germline ends. Germline assignment: CDR1 MNHEY and CDR2 SMNVEV (reference sequence). CDR3 protein: CASSLAHPTSGNTIYF. CDR3 sequence (DNA): TGTGCCAGCAGTTTAGCGCACCCGACCTCTGGAAACACCATATATTTT.

V is TRBV7-9 and J is TRBJ2-5; no clear D. Germline V gene sequence: CDR1 SEHNR, CDR2 FQNEAQ (reference sequence). Between the trimmed V and J ends, which lost 2 bases and 2 bases, there was a span of 9 bases. This CDR3 has 14 amino acids. The CDR3 here is CASSLSNGQETQYF. In DNA form, the CDR3 reads TGTGCCAGCAGCTTATCGAACGGTCAAGAGACCCAGTACTTC.

The J gene is TRBJ1-2, the V gene TRBV5-5; D perhaps matches TRBD1 (5 bases). Germline lookup yields CDR1 SGHKS and CDR2 YYEKEE (reference sequence). The CDR3 extends over 16 amino acids. V gave up 0 bases and J gave up 0 bases, with 12 bases separating them. The CDR3 DNA is TGTGCCAGCAGCTTGGCGGGACGGGAAGCTAACTATGGCTACACCTTC. It yields the protein CASSLAGREANYGYTF.

The CDR3 loop reads CASSMMDRPGNTIYF. Written as DNA, the CDR3 is TGTGCCAGTAGTATGATGGACAGACCTGGAAACACCATATATTTT. The chain has TRBV19 and TRBJ1-3, with D maybe TRBD1 (6 bases). The germline V gene encodes CDR1 LNHDA and CDR2 SQIVND (reference sequence). The ends were cut back, 3 bases at V and 2 bases at J, with 11 bases in the middle. This CDR3 is 15 amino acids long.

This chain links TRBV5-1 with TRBJ2-5; 9 positions match TRBD2. Losses at the gene ends were 7 bases for V and 3 bases for J; bases not matched to a gene: 13. The germline gives CDR1 SGHRS, CDR2 YFSETQ. This CDR3 is 16 amino acids long. The CDR3 nucleotides are TGCGCCAGCGGTCCGGGACTAGCTGGTGGAAAAGAGACCCAGTACTTC. Translating gives CASGPGLAGGKETQYF.

This clone was found once. The chain couples TRBV5-1 to TRBJ2-7, with 7 bases matching TRBD1. The CDR3 runs 14 residues. V shed 4 bases and J 5 bases; nucleotides not matched to a gene: 9. Per germline, CDR1 SGHRS and CDR2 YFSETQ. The CDR3 here is CASSPRDSSHEQYF. The DNA for the CDR3 is TGCGCCAGCAGCCCCCGGGACAGTTCCCACGAGCAGTACTTC. Based on the CDR3 plus reference TRBV5-1 and TRBJ2-7, the full variable domain is KAGVTQTPRYLIKTRGQQVTLSCSPISGHRSVSWYQQTPGQGLQFLFEYFSETQRNKGNFPGRFSGRQFSNSRSEMNVSTLELGDSALYLCASSPRDSSHEQYFGPGTRLTVT.

This rearrangement joins TRBV7-8 to TRBJ1-2; 8 nucleotides line up with TRBD1. V shed 5 bases and J 5 bases; nucleotides not matched to a gene: 13. The CDR3 runs 16 residues. Germline V gene lookup returns CDR1 SGHVS and CDR2 FQNEAQ. CDR3 residues: CASSQGQERQGYGYTF. The CDR3 DNA reads TGTGCCAGCAGCCAGGGACAGGAGAGGCAAGGATATGGCTACACCTTC.

The rearrangement joins TRBV19 to TRBJ1-6, with D possibly matching TRBD1 (5 bases). The CDR3 covers 16 residues. Germline V lookup: CDR1 LNHDA, CDR2 SQIVND (reference sequence). V gave up 4 bases and J gave up 7 bases, with 17 bases separating them. In DNA, the CDR3 is TGTGCCAGTAGTAGGGACCTTGAAAGCGGGAATTCACCCCTCCACTTT. It specifies CASSRDLESGNSPLHF.

The V call is TRBV21-1, the J call TRBJ1-5; no check of the table's D call, TRBD1, against the DNA was made. TRBV21-1 is a known pseudogene. CDR3 size: 15 residues. The DNA for the CDR3 is TGTGCCAGCAGCAAAGGGAGACAGTACAATCAGCCCCAGCATTTT. Its translation is CASSKGRQYNQPQHF.

This chain uses TRBV5-4 with TRBJ1-1, with D possibly being TRBD1 (5 bases). The CDR3 is 15 residues long. Trimming removed 4 bases from V and 1 base from J, with 14 bases in between. Per the germline V gene, CDR1 is SGHNT and CDR2 is YYREEE (reference sequence). Here the CDR3 DNA reads TGTGCCAGCAGCCCGAGGGACGGGCAGAACACTGAAGCTTTCTTT. Translating it yields CASSPRDGQNTEAFF.

This clone was seen a few times. The chain is built from TRBV28 and TRBJ2-7, with 7 positions matching TRBD2. Looked up from germline, CDR1 is MDHEN and CDR2 is SYDVKM. J lost 1 base, V lost 3 bases, and 3 bases had no gene match. The CDR3 is 14 residues long. CDR3 loop: CASSFTAGSYEQYF. In DNA form, the CDR3 reads TGTGCCAGCAGTTTCACAGCGGGGTCCTACGAGCAGTACTTC.

J is TRBJ1-3 and V is TRBV27; maybe TRBD1 (5 bases). Deletions cut 4 bases from V and 0 bases from J, with 10 bases between. The CDR3 spans 15 residues. Per the germline V gene, CDR1 is MNHEY and CDR2 is SMNVEV (reference sequence). The CDR3 DNA sequence: TGTGCCAGCAGTTGGGCGGGGGACTCTGGAAACACCATATATTTT. Amino acids: CASSWAGDSGNTIYF.

The CDR3 DNA reads as TGTGCCAGCAGCGTGGACGGGAACTATGGCTACACCTTC. As protein: CASSVDGNYGYTF. The chain links TRBV9 to TRBJ1-2, with D hard to call. Germline V gives CDR1 SGDLS, CDR2 YYNGEE. CDR3 length: 13 amino acids. V lost 2 bases and J 2 bases, leaving 7 bases between the germline ends.